This entry describes one T cell receptor beta chain. Its specificity is unknown. The PCR employed 60 Vbeta primers together with 13 Jbeta primers. Libraries were prepared by immunoSEQ multiplex PCR; TCRdb keeps only in-frame clonotypes and omits some of them. Of more than 95,000 clones listed, around 67% are singletons. This sample is drawn from a study of cytomegalovirus exposure and HLA in healthy donors. Study results and caveats: In an earlier analysis, about 87% or about 30%: the productive usage of most TCR beta V segments. From TCR beta sequences, most subjects' HLA-A and HLA-B alleles were reportedly predicted accurately. Near-uniform donor sequencing depth was presumed by presence/absence analyses.

The J segment lost 2 bases and the V segment lost 5 bases, leaving 5 bases of the junction unmatched. The CDR3 has 16 amino acids. Per the germline V gene, CDR1 is MNHEY and CDR2 is SMNVEV (reference sequence). This rearrangement joins TRBV27 to TRBJ2-7, with 14 positions matching TRBD2. The receptor's source is a man aged 55 to 70 in good health and CMV-seropositive. Sequenced: PBMCs. CDR3 sequence: CASSLGLAGGPYEQYF. CDR3 DNA: TGTGCCAGCAGTCTCGGACTAGCGGGGGGACCCTACGAGCAGTACTTC.